The TCR beta chain under discussion was sequenced for a study of cytomegalovirus exposure and HLA in healthy donors. Points from the study as a whole: Association of a missense DCLRE1C variant with TCR beta V- and J-gene trimming was reported in a later analysis.

On this clone: Its antigen is unknown.

Germline assignment: CDR1 MNHEY and CDR2 SMNVEV (reference sequence). The J segment lost 0 bases and the V segment lost 7 bases, leaving 3 bases of the junction unmatched. This CDR3 is 15 amino acids long. The PCR made use of 60 Vbeta and 13 Jbeta primers. The data were produced by immunoSEQ multiplex PCR, yet TCRdb's version contains in-frame clones alone and is incomplete. The table has about 130,000 clones, around 80% seen once. This chain joins TRBV27 and TRBJ2-1; 10 nucleotides line up with TRBD2. Material: PBMCs. This clonotype was sampled from a woman aged 60-75 years in good health and CMV-seropositive. The CDR3 is CASKSGGASYNEQFF. In DNA, the CDR3 is TGTGCCAGCAAGAGCGGGGGGGCCTCCTACAATGAGCAGTTCTTC.